This T cell receptor beta chain stems from a study of response to subunit inactivated influenza vaccine. A single record per CDR3 protein comes from TCRdb applying MiXCR to the RT-PCR reads. The repertoire has under 200,000 distinct CDR3 sequences, around 12% of them found once; the top ten carry 25% to 35%. The CDR3 contains 14 residues. The V gene lost 6 bases and the J gene lost 0 bases, with 6 bases spanning the gap. Per the germline V gene, CDR1 is MNHEY and CDR2 is SVGEGT. This sample was shared with a second study, whose subject was T cells expressing NK-cell markers. That work states: UMIs were included in TCR beta cDNA generated by 5'RACE template switching. The authors derived TCR beta repertoires from sorted CD3+CD56+NKG2C+, CD3+CD56+NKG2C- and CD3+CD56-NKG2C+ T cells. The eight sequenced donors comprised seven who were HCMV-seropositive and one who was seronegative. Of the CD8+ T cells in over five donors, about 1.0-8% belonged to dominant NKG2C+ clonotypes. It remained uncertain whether the expanded NKG2C+ T cell clones were specific for HCMV antigens.

The chain links TRBV6-2 or TRBV6-3 to TRBJ2-6; D might be TRBD1 or TRBD2, each matching 5 bases. The sample in question was CD8+ T cells sorted from PBMCs, obtained approximately 12 days after vaccination. The TCR comes from a man aged 45 to 65 who received an inactivated influenza vaccine. The CDR3, as DNA: TGTGCCAGCAGGGGACCCTCTGGGGCCAACGTCCTGACTTTC. It yields the protein CASRGPSGANVLTF.